The TCR beta chain under discussion was sequenced for a study of T-cell memory formation after mild COVID-19. Study conclusions and caveats: Memory sampled before infection contained some responding clones, suggesting cross-reactive memory joined. A second wave of clones peaked on day 37, and their SARS-CoV-2 specificity went unconfirmed. Shrinking CD4+ clones resided mostly in CM and EM, and CD8+ ones in EMRA.

Constant-segment primers served in 5'RACE that generated TCR alpha and TCR beta cDNA libraries bearing sample barcodes and UMIs. TCRdb recomputed calls from the 5' RACE reads with MiXCR, one row per CDR3 protein. This table has tens of thousands of distinct CDR3 sequences, about 13% appearing once. The V gene lost 7 bases and the J gene lost 5 bases, with 17 bases spanning the gap. Germline loops: CDR1 LNHNV, CDR2 YYDKDF (reference sequence). CDR3 length: 14 amino acids. This clonotype was detected ten times or more. Its antigen is undetermined. This rearrangement joins TRBV15 to TRBJ2-5; D gene uncertain. This receptor was identified in an adult woman who had mild COVID-19 (a few samples of this study predate the infection). Cell type and time point are not known. Source material: PBMCs or a T cell subset sorted from them (not recorded which). The CDR3 DNA reads as TGTGCCACCACCGAAGGGAAAGGGCCGGAGACCCAGTACTTC. This sequence encodes CATTEGKGPETQYF.